The subject of this entry is one TCR beta chain. Then a second PCR, running roughly 7 to 11 cycles, was carried out with a sample-barcoded 5' primer and a J-beta primer mix. A single record per CDR3 protein comes from TCRdb applying MiXCR to the 5' RACE reads. The table has 1,300,000 or so distinct CDR3 sequences, 45% to 70% seen once. This entry belongs to a study of blood T cells in healthy people across ages. The CDR3 runs to 14 residues. Germline V CDR1 and CDR2: SQVTM, ANQGSEA. Between the trimmed V and J ends, which lost 5 bases and 0 bases, there was a span of 12 bases. The sample was blood. The origin of this receptor is a man younger than 35 in good health. The chain recombines TRBV29-1 with TRBJ2-3; D gene unclear. CDR3 nucleotides: TGCAGCGTTCTTGGTCAGCTTAGCACAGATACGCAGTATTTT. Translation: CSVLGQLSTDTQYF.